The T cell receptor (beta chain) under discussion was sequenced for a study of CD8 T cells in Susac syndrome. Blood CD8+ and CD4+ T cells underwent high-throughput TCR beta sequencing. Germline V lookup: CDR1 SEHNR, CDR2 FQNEAQ (reference sequence). The CDR3 sequence is 13 residues long. V lost 1 base, J lost 6 bases, and 7 bases lay in between. Reverse transcription of roughly 0.5 to 1 ug RNA was performed with random hexamers. TCRdb called the immunoSEQ multiplex PCR reads again in MiXCR, with one record for every CDR3 protein. This table has 20,000 or so distinct CDR3 sequences, about 95% appearing once.

This rearrangement joins TRBV7-9 to TRBJ2-1; no clear D. Sequenced input: CD8+ T cells from PBMCs. This TCR derives from a human donor in good health. The CDR3 DNA follows: TGTGCCAGCAGCTTAGGGGGTTCCAATGAGCAGTTCTTC. Its translation: CASSLGGSNEQFF.